This section outlines one T cell receptor (beta chain) sequence together with its context. Its antigen remains unknown. This entry belongs to a study of Ad26.COV2.S vaccination and SARS-CoV-2 variants. Study as a whole: Ad26.COV2.S given intramuscularly, once or twice 56 days apart.

Clones were read by immunoSEQ multiplex PCR, and TCRdb kept only the in-frame ones, dropping some. The sample contains a few hundred thousand clones, roughly 87% of which appear only once. Indicated treatment: around 19 received Ad26.COV2.S at low or high dose, single or two shots; about five received placebo; per-sample allocation not given. After the first vaccine or placebo injection, samples were drawn on day 63. Aged 18-55 years, donor was enrolled in Boston around 2020. The study, taken as a whole, reports: Recipients of either vaccine or placebo displayed similar breadth of non-spike TCRs. Total responses of T cells may have been underestimated by the analyses of TCR breadth and depth.

Trimming cost V 6 bases and J 4 bases; bases outside gene matches: 7. The CDR3 extends over 14 amino acids. Per germline, CDR1 MGHDK and CDR2 SYGVNS. The sample was peripheral blood, taken in a trial of Ad26.COV2.S vaccine versus placebo. The rearrangement uses TRBV25-1 and TRBJ1-1; 8 nucleotides align to TRBD1. This clonotype was sampled from a person between 18 and 65 years old who received the Ad26.COV2.S COVID-19 vaccine or a placebo. CDR3 sequence reads: CASSLAGGTTEAFF. CDR3 DNA: TGTGCCAGCAGCTTAGCAGGGGGCACCACTGAAGCTTTCTTT.